The present T cell receptor (beta chain) was sequenced within a study of neurological immune-mediated disorders. Study conclusions and caveats: No CDR3 amino acid sequences were shared by expanded clones across subjects, suggesting private repertoires in all groups. The greatest degree of TCR clonal expansion was observed in HTLV-1-associated myelopathy, with the lowest in multiple sclerosis, below that of healthy controls.

This clonotype showed up many times. Its target is not known. One entry per CDR3 protein results from TCRdb running MiXCR on the 5' RACE reads. The sample has about 24,000 distinct CDR3 sequences; 5.5% to 8% are singletons. The receptor comes from a woman in her thirties or forties in good health. Sequenced sample: PBMCs.

CDR3 bases: TGCGCCAGCAGCTTGGCCCTAGGGCGGTACGACAATGAGCAGTTCTTC. It translates to CASSLALGRYDNEQFF. The chain uses TRBV5-1 and TRBJ2-1; D not resolved. Trimming stripped 0 bases from V and 5 bases from J, with 15 bases between. Germline V gives CDR1 SGHRS, CDR2 YFSETQ. The CDR3 extends over 16 amino acids.